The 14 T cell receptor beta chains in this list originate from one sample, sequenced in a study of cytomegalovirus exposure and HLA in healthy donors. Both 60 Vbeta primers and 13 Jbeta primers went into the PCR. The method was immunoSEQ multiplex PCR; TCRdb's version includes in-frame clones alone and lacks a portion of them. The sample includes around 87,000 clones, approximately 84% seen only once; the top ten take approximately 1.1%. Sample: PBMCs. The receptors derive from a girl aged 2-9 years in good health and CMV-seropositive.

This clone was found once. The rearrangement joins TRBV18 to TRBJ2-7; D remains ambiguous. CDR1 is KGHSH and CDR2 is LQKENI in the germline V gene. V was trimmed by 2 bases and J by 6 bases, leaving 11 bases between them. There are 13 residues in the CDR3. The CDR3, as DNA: TGTGCCAGCTCACCAGTGCGCCTAAGCGAGCAGTACTTC. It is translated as CASSPVRLSEQYF.

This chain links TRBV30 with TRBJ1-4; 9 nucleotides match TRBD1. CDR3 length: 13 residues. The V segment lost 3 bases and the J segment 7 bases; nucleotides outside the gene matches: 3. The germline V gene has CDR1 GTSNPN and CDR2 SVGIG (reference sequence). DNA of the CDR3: TGTGCCTGGAGGTACAGGGGGCGTGAAAAACTGTTTTTT. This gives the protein CAWRYRGREKLFF.

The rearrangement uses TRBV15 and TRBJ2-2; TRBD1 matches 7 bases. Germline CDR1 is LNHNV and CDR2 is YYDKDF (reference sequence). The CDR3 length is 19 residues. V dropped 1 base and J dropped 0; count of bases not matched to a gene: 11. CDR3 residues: CATSRAPGTALANTGELFF. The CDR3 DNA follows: TGTGCCACCAGCAGAGCTCCCGGGACAGCACTCGCGAACACCGGGGAGCTGTTTTTT.

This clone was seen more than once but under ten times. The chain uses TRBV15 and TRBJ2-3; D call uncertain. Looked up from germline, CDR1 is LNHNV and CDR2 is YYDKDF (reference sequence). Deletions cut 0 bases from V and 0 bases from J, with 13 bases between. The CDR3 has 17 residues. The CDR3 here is CATSRDAGRTSTDTQYF. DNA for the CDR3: TGTGCCACCAGCAGAGATGCAGGCAGAACTAGCACAGATACGCAGTATTTT. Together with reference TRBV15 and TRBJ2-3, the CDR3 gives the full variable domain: DAMVIQNPRYQVTQFGKPVTLSCSQTLNHNVMYWYQQKSSQAPKLLFHYYDKDFNNEADTPDNFQSRRPNTSFCFLDIRSPGLGDTAMYLCATSRDAGRTSTDTQYFGPGTRLTVL.

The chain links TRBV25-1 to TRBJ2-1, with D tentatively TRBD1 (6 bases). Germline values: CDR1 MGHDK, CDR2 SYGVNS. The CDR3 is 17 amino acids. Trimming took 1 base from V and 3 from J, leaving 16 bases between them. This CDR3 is CASSESSGVTNYNEQFF. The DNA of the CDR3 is TGTGCCAGCAGTGAATCTTCAGGGGTTACAAACTACAATGAGCAGTTCTTC.

The CDR3 is CASSEAAGGTYNEQFF. The CDR3 nucleotides read TGTGCCAGCAGTGAAGCGGCAGGGGGCACCTACAATGAGCAGTTCTTC. This chain joins TRBV6-1 and TRBJ2-1; TRBD1 aligns across 8 bases. This CDR3 comprises 16 residues. V was clipped by 0 bases and J by 2 bases; unmatched bases: 3. Germline lookup yields CDR1 MNHNS and CDR2 SASEGT.

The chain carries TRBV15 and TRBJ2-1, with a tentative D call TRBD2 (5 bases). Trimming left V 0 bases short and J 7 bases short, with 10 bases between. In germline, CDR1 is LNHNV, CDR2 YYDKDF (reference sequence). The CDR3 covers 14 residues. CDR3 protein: CATSRDSGKNEQFF. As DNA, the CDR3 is TGTGCCACCAGCAGAGACTCCGGGAAGAATGAGCAGTTCTTC.

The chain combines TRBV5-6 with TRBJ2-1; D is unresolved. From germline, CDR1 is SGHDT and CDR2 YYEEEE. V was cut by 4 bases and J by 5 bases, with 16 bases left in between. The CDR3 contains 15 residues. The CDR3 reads CASSLQAPLDNEQFF. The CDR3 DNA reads TGTGCCAGCAGCCTTCAGGCCCCTTTAGACAATGAGCAGTTCTTC.

The CDR3 DNA reads TGTGCCAGCAATACTGGGACGGACTACACAGATACGCAGTATTTT. It translates to CASNTGTDYTDTQYF. This chain links TRBV6-1 with TRBJ2-3, with D possibly matching TRBD2 (6 bases). The CDR3 spans 15 residues. Trimming left V 7 bases short and J 2 bases short, with 16 bases between. CDR1 is MNHNS and CDR2 is SASEGT in the germline V gene.

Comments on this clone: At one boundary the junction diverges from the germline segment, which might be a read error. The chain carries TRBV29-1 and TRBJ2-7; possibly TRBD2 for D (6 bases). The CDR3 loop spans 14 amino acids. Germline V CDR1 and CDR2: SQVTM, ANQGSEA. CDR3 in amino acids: CSDELTGDSYEQYF. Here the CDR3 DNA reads TGCAGCGATGAACTTACGGGAGACTCCTACGAGCAGTACTTC.

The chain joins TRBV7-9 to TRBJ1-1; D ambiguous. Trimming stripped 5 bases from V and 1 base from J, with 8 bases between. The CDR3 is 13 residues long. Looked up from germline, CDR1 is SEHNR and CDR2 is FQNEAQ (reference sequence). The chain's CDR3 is CASSIQENTEAFF. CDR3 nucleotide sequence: TGTGCCAGCAGCATACAAGAGAACACTGAAGCTTTCTTT.

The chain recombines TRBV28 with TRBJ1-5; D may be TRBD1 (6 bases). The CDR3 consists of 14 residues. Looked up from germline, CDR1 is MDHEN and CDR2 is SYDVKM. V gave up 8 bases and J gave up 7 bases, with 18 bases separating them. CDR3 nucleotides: TGTGCCAGCGGACAAACAGGGTTGCGGCAGCCCCAGCATTTT. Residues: CASGQTGLRQPQHF.

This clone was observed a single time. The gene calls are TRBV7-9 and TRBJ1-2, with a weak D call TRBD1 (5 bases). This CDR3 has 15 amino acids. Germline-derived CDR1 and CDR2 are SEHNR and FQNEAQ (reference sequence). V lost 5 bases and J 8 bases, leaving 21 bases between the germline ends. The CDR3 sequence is CASSPEGTRRGGYTF. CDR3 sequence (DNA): TGTGCCAGCAGCCCAGAGGGGACTCGACGCGGGGGCTACACCTTC.

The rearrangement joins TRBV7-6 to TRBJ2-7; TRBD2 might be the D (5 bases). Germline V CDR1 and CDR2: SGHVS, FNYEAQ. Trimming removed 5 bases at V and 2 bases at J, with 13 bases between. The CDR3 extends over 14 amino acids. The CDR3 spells CASSPDEGPYEQYF. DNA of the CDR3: TGTGCCAGCAGCCCCGATGAGGGTCCCTACGAGCAGTACTTC.